Presented here are 26 T cell receptor beta chains from one specimen sequenced in a study of human T cells and chemical hapten exposure. TCRdb re-called the RACE reads through MiXCR, storing one row per CDR3 protein. The table shows 340,000 or so distinct CDR3 sequences, with about 7% occurring only once. As to time point: patch test 1, 2 weeks after DPC sensitization. Treatment here: therapeutic diphenylcyclopropenone sensitization with weekly scalp DPC. This specimen was whole blood, taken in connection with sensitization to the hapten diphenylcyclopropenone (DPC). The receptors derive from a woman under 30 with alopecia areata. Some clones in this sample may be carry-over from other donors' samples.

The chain couples TRBV7-9 to TRBJ2-7, with D unresolved. Trimming left V 1 base short and J 6 bases short, with 7 bases between. The CDR3 extends over 12 amino acids. Germline lookup yields CDR1 SEHNR and CDR2 FQNEAQ (reference sequence). In nucleotides, the CDR3 is TGTGCCAGCAGCTTAGTGTCGGCCGAGCAGTACTTC. It specifies CASSLVSAEQYF.

Only a few counts were recorded for this clonotype. This chain uses TRBV6-7 with TRBJ1-2; D is possibly TRBD1 (6 bases). TRBV6-7 is noted as an ORF with a role that remains uncertain. CDR3 size: 17 residues. The ends were cut back, 6 bases at V and 2 bases at J, with 22 bases in the middle. The CDR3 DNA is TGTGCCAGCAGACCCCCCCAGGGGCCACAACCCAACTATGGCTACACCTTC. Protein: CASRPPQGPQPNYGYTF.

This clonotype appeared a few times. The chain carries TRBV5-4 and TRBJ1-1; a possible D gene is TRBD1 (6 bases). Germline lookup yields CDR1 SGHNT and CDR2 YYREEE (reference sequence). There are 14 residues in the CDR3. The V and J ends lost 2 bases and 6 bases respectively, with 14 bases between them. CDR3 in amino acids: CASSFGGQGSEAFF. The CDR3 nucleotides read TGTGCCAGCAGCTTTGGGGGCCAGGGATCTGAAGCTTTCTTT.

CDR3 residues: CASSPRYTEAFF. CDR3 coding DNA: TGTGCCAGCAGTCCCCGTTACACTGAAGCTTTCTTT. The V and J genes are TRBV12-3 or TRBV12-4 and TRBJ1-1; D is ambiguous. This CDR3 region has 12 residues. V lost 5 bases to trimming and J lost 3 bases, with 7 bases between them.

There are a few counts of this clonotype. The chain has TRBV7-9 and TRBJ2-7, with a possible D match to TRBD1 (5 bases). The CDR3 is made up of 17 amino acids. Deletions cut 5 bases from V and 4 bases from J, with 24 bases between. Germline values: CDR1 SEHNR, CDR2 FQNEAQ (reference sequence). The CDR3, as DNA: TGTGCCAGCAGCCCGGCAGGGAAGCAGGTAGGATGGTACGAGCAGTACTTC. It is translated as CASSPAGKQVGWYEQYF.

This clonotype was found many times. The chain recombines TRBV4-3 with TRBJ2-7; maybe TRBD1 (6 bases). The CDR3 sequence is 17 residues long. Looked up from germline, CDR1 is LGHNA and CDR2 is YSLEER. Trimming pared 0 bases from V and 2 bases from J, leaving 17 bases between. For the CDR3, the DNA is TGCGCCAGCAGCCAAGATTCTACCTTTAACAGGGCCTACGAGCAGTACTTC. Translating gives CASSQDSTFNRAYEQYF.

This clonotype has more than one count but fewer than ten. The chain combines TRBV7-6 with TRBJ2-1, with 9 bases matching TRBD1. V lost 5 bases to trimming and J lost 0 bases; unmatched junction nucleotides: 5. The CDR3 is 16 residues long. The germline gives CDR1 SGHVS, CDR2 FNYEAQ. The DNA for the CDR3 is TGTGCCAGCAGCGCAGGACAGGGGCACTCCTACAATGAGCAGTTCTTC. Amino acids: CASSAGQGHSYNEQFF.

The chain has TRBV18 and TRBJ1-3, with TRBD1 as a possible D gene (5 bases). Germline-derived CDR1 and CDR2 are KGHSH and LQKENI. The CDR3 extends over 14 amino acids. V lost 4 bases, J lost 0 bases, and 7 bases lay in between. The CDR3 coding sequence is TGTGCCAGCTCACGCGACAGCTCTGGAAACACCATATATTTT. Residues: CASSRDSSGNTIYF.

This clonotype was counted between two and nine times. This chain connects TRBV20-1 to TRBJ1-1; 10 bases are a match to TRBD1. CDR1 is DFQATT, CDR2 SNEGSKA, per germline (reference sequence). Trimming at V came to 8 bases and at J to 11 bases, leaving 8 bases not matched to a gene. This CDR3 spans 11 amino acids. The CDR3 sequence: CSTRQGAGAFF. The DNA of the CDR3 is TGCAGTACAAGACAGGGGGCTGGTGCTTTCTTT.

The CDR3 is CASSFSGGSEQYF. The CDR3 DNA follows: TGTGCCAGCAGCTTTAGCGGGGGGTCCGAGCAGTACTTC. The chain has TRBV7-2 and TRBJ2-7, with 10 positions matching TRBD2. CDR1 and CDR2 (germline): SGHTA, FQGNSA. V lost 3 bases and J lost 6; bases outside the gene matches: 2. This CDR3 has 13 residues. The full variable domain, in which reference TRBV7-2 and TRBJ2-7 provide the parts outside the CDR3, is GAGVSQSPSNKVTEKGKDVELRCDPISGHTALYWYRQSLGQGLEFLIYFQGNSAPDKSGLPSDRFSAERTGGSVSTLTIQRTQQEDSAVYLCASSFSGGSEQYFGPGTRLTVT.

The table lists this clonotype with many counts. This chain joins TRBV20-1 and TRBJ1-1; D unresolved. CDR1 is DFQATT, CDR2 SNEGSKA, per germline (reference sequence). This CDR3 has 13 residues. V lost 2 bases and J lost 0, with 7 bases in between. The DNA of the CDR3 is TGCAGTGCTAGAAGAAATATGAACACTGAAGCTTTCTTT. Translated, it gives CSARRNMNTEAFF.

V and J are TRBV12-3 or TRBV12-4 and TRBJ2-3; the match to TRBD2 covers 11 bases. Trimming at V came to 6 bases and at J to 6 bases, leaving 8 bases not matched to a gene. The CDR3 is 15 amino acids. The CDR3 protein is CASRVAGGRADTQYF. CDR3 DNA: TGTGCCAGCAGAGTAGCGGGGGGGCGGGCCGATACGCAGTATTTT.

This clonotype showed up just a few times. The V gene is TRBV4-1, the J gene TRBJ1-4; D gene uncertain. The CDR3 runs 15 residues. CDR1 MGHRA and CDR2 YSYEKL come from the germline V gene. Trimming took 4 bases from V and 5 from J, leaving 14 bases between them. CDR3 in DNA: TGCGCCAGCAGCCCACCTTTTTACGACAATGAAAAACTGTTTTTT. It yields the protein CASSPPFYDNEKLFF.

V is TRBV7-9 and J is TRBJ2-3, with TRBD2 matching 8 bases. The CDR3 contains 17 residues. With V trimmed by 1 base and J by 0 bases, 6 bases remained unmatched. CDR1 and CDR2 from the germline V gene are SEHNR and FQNEAQ (reference sequence). For the CDR3, the DNA is TGTGCCAGCAGCTTAGAGGCCAGCGGGGGTAGCACAGATACGCAGTATTTT. This encodes CASSLEASGGSTDTQYF.

In this sample, this clonotype turned up many times. This sequence joins TRBV6-5 and TRBJ2-3; D gene uncertain. From germline, CDR1 is MNHEY and CDR2 SVGAGI. With 0 bases removed from V and 1 base from J, the gap between germline ends came to 2 bases. The CDR3 extends over 13 amino acids. The CDR3 reads CASSYSGTDTQYF. The CDR3 coding sequence is TGTGCCAGCAGTTACTCCGGCACAGATACGCAGTATTTT.

The chain carries TRBV20-1 and TRBJ2-7; 7 positions agree with TRBD2. CDR1 is DFQATT and CDR2 is SNEGSKA in the germline V gene (reference sequence). CDR3 length equals 14 residues. J was trimmed by 3 bases and V by 3 bases; bases with no gene match: 8. The DNA of the CDR3 is TGCAGTGCTAGGGATAACGGGAGGTACTACGAGCAGTACTTC. Translating it yields CSARDNGRYYEQYF.

The chain has TRBV29-1 and TRBJ2-5; D is undetermined. CDR3 length: 11 amino acids. Germline V gene lookup returns CDR1 SQVTM and CDR2 ANQGSEA. V was pared by 7 bases and J by 4 bases, with 10 bases between. The CDR3 DNA sequence: TGCAGCGCCGCTGTGGGAGAGACCCAGTACTTC. This translates into CSAAVGETQYF.

This clonotype has more than one count but fewer than ten. This chain uses TRBV7-9 with TRBJ1-5; tentative D call: TRBD1 (6 bases). CDR3 size: 17 residues. Trimming left V 2 bases short and J 7 bases short, with 21 bases between. Germline CDR1 and CDR2: SEHNR and FQNEAQ (reference sequence). The CDR3 DNA reads TGTGCCAGCAGCTTACGGTCACCTCCCGGGGGCCGGCAGCCCCAGCATTTT. Translating gives CASSLRSPPGGRQPQHF.

This clonotype was seen at least ten times. The CDR3 here is CASSLRGGANYGYTF. CDR3 DNA: TGTGCCAGCAGCTTACGGGGGGGCGCAAACTATGGCTACACCTTC. The rearrangement joins TRBV7-8 to TRBJ1-2; D is perhaps TRBD1 (6 bases). The CDR3 is made up of 15 amino acids. Trimming stripped 2 bases from V and 2 bases from J, with 12 bases between. CDR1 and CDR2 (germline): SGHVS, FQNEAQ.

This clonotype was counted ten times or more. This chain connects TRBV6-2 or TRBV6-3 to TRBJ2-5; TRBD2 matches at 7 bases. Per germline, CDR1 MNHEY and CDR2 SVGEGT. The CDR3 contains 13 residues. The V segment lost 5 bases and the J segment 1 base; nucleotides outside the gene matches: 1. The CDR3 coding sequence is TGTGCCAGCAGTCCGGGGGGCCAAGAGACCCAGTACTTC. Its translation is CASSPGGQETQYF.

The table lists this clonotype with many counts. V gene TRBV20-1 combines with J gene TRBJ1-1, with 8 bases fitting TRBD1. The CDR3 has 16 amino acids. Per germline, CDR1 DFQATT and CDR2 SNEGSKA (reference sequence). J was trimmed by 0 bases and V by 3 bases; bases with no gene match: 9. The CDR3 DNA is TGCAGTGCTAGTGCCAGGGGGCTAAAGATGAACACTGAAGCTTTCTTT. It yields the protein CSASARGLKMNTEAFF.

This clonotype was recorded a few times. V is TRBV7-2 and J is TRBJ1-1; possible D gene TRBD1, 6 bases. This CDR3 region has 13 residues. Germline assignment: CDR1 SGHTA and CDR2 FQGNSA. V was clipped by 5 bases and J by 4 bases, with 11 bases between them. CDR3 protein: CASSPQGSTEAFF. The CDR3 bases are TGTGCCAGCAGCCCGCAGGGGAGCACTGAAGCTTTCTTT.

This sequence joins TRBV2 and TRBJ1-5; D is unresolved. Germline V lookup: CDR1 SNHLY, CDR2 FYNNEI. V gave up 0 bases and J gave up 1 base, with 13 bases separating them. This CDR3 is built from 17 residues. The CDR3 sequence is CASSEAPPPASNQPQHF. The CDR3 DNA is TGTGCCAGCAGTGAAGCGCCGCCGCCGGCCAGCAATCAGCCCCAGCATTTT.

In this sample, this clonotype turned up many times. This rearrangement joins TRBV5-1 to TRBJ2-3, with TRBD2 matching 8 bases. Germline V gene lookup returns CDR1 SGHRS and CDR2 YFSETQ. J was trimmed by 1 base and V by 4 bases; bases with no gene match: 5. The CDR3 is 15 residues long. Here the CDR3 DNA reads TGCGCCAGCAGCCTTAGCGGGACCGGCACAGATACGCAGTATTTT. Translation: CASSLSGTGTDTQYF.

The V gene is TRBV5-1, the J gene TRBJ2-1; D not certain. V lost 0 bases, J lost 3 bases, and 4 bases lay in between. Germline-derived CDR1 and CDR2 are SGHRS and YFSETQ. The CDR3 contains 13 residues. In DNA form, the CDR3 reads TGCGCCAGCAGCTTGGATTACTACAATGAGCAGTTCTTC. Translating gives CASSLDYYNEQFF.

CDR3 in amino acids: CASSWRGQGEDKAFF. The CDR3 DNA reads TGTGCCAGCAGCTGGAGGGGACAGGGGGAAGACAAAGCTTTCTTT. The chain recombines TRBV5-5 with TRBJ1-1; 11 bases are a match to TRBD1. Trimming at V came to 3 bases and at J to 9 bases, leaving 10 bases not matched to a gene. CDR1 is SGHKS, CDR2 YYEKEE, per germline (reference sequence). The CDR3 is made up of 15 amino acids. Complete variable domain (other parts from reference TRBV5-5 and TRBJ1-1): DAGVTQSPTHLIKTRGQQVTLRCSPISGHKSVSWYQQVLGQGPQFIFQYYEKEERGRGNFPDRFSARQFPNYSSELNVNALLLGDSALYLCASSWRGQGEDKAFFGQGTRLTVV.